A selection of T cell receptor beta chains follows, all from one sample in a study of siplizumab effects on memory and regulatory T cells. Repertoires were generated with immunoSEQ multiplex PCR, while TCRdb's copy carries only in-frame clones and drops some. This sample yields around 61,000 clones, of which just over 95% are seen a single time; around 1% belongs to the top ten. Sequenced material: naive CD8+ T cells sorted from blood. The receptors derive from a human donor in good health. CDR3s leave out the opening cysteine and the closing phenylalanine or tryptophan. Each record gives: V gene, J gene, CDR3 protein.

v_call: TRBV19
j_call: TRBJ2-1
cdr3_aa: ASSKTEIYNEQF

v_call: TRBV10-3
j_call: TRBJ2-5
cdr3_aa: AISEGREPVWETQY

v_call: TRBV7-9
j_call: TRBJ2-3
cdr3_aa: ASSSGQGSSDTQY

v_call: TRBV4-3
j_call: TRBJ2-2
cdr3_aa: ASSQGTGTANTGELF

v_call: TRBV29-1
j_call: TRBJ2-1
cdr3_aa: SVLLAGEGYEQF

v_call: TRBV7-9
j_call: TRBJ2-3
cdr3_aa: ASSFYLGSTDTQY

v_call: TRBV7-9
j_call: TRBJ2-1
cdr3_aa: ASSLGRNEQF

v_call: TRBV7-6
j_call: TRBJ2-1
cdr3_aa: ASSLTSGSHSYNEQF

v_call: TRBV9
j_call: TRBJ2-1
cdr3_aa: ASSVGLAGVEQF

v_call: TRBV7-3
j_call: TRBJ2-6
cdr3_aa: ASSTHPGGTGANVLT

v_call: TRBV19
j_call: TRBJ2-7
cdr3_aa: ASSIRDSNYEQY

v_call: TRBV9
j_call: TRBJ2-7
cdr3_aa: ASSGQTDLYEQY

v_call: TRBV9
j_call: TRBJ2-1
cdr3_aa: ASSVVASGSNNEQF

v_call: TRBV30
j_call: TRBJ2-3
cdr3_aa: AWSGTSGDTQY

v_call: TRBV5-6
j_call: TRBJ2-7
cdr3_aa: ASSFGTDYEQY

v_call: TRBV20-1
j_call: TRBJ1-2
cdr3_aa: SASPRGGYT

v_call: TRBV6-5
j_call: TRBJ2-1
cdr3_aa: ASRTPTERDEQF

v_call: TRBV15
j_call: TRBJ2-3
cdr3_aa: ATSLVAGRSDTQY

v_call: TRBV9
j_call: TRBJ1-1
cdr3_aa: ASSPNRGEAF

v_call: TRBV9
j_call: TRBJ1-5
cdr3_aa: ASSPGPLKNQPQH

v_call: TRBV6-5
j_call: TRBJ2-1
cdr3_aa: ASSYSVNNEQF

v_call: TRBV4-1
j_call: TRBJ2-7
cdr3_aa: ASSQAEGEVYEQY

v_call: TRBV21-1
j_call: TRBJ2-3
cdr3_aa: ASSKYATRGSTDTQY

v_call: TRBV6-5
j_call: TRBJ2-7
cdr3_aa: ASSPLGTYYEQY

v_call: TRBV19
j_call: TRBJ2-1
cdr3_aa: ASTSGTRGGNEQF

v_call: TRBV7-1
j_call: TRBJ1-5
cdr3_aa: ASSSSGGNQPQH

v_call: TRBV6-5
j_call: TRBJ2-3
cdr3_aa: ASSYIPADTDTQY

v_call: TRBV15
j_call: TRBJ1-2
cdr3_aa: ATSSTAKGYT

v_call: TRBV7-9
j_call: TRBJ1-1
cdr3_aa: ACPTDSGESEAF

v_call: TRBV28
j_call: TRBJ1-1
cdr3_aa: ASNDPNTEAF

v_call: TRBV5-6
j_call: TRBJ2-1
cdr3_aa: ASSPRKREWEQF

v_call: TRBV7-3
j_call: TRBJ2-7
cdr3_aa: ASSPFSLAGEQY

v_call: TRBV7-9
j_call: TRBJ1-2
cdr3_aa: ASGGTNYGYT

v_call: TRBV30
j_call: TRBJ2-5
cdr3_aa: AWSVLSQPQETQY

v_call: TRBV11-3
j_call: TRBJ2-3
cdr3_aa: ASSLVSIAGGPLDTQY

v_call: TRBV9
j_call: NA
cdr3_aa: ASSAREASGSYEQY

v_call: TRBV25-1
j_call: TRBJ2-1
cdr3_aa: ASSKLAGAYEQF

v_call: TRBV14
j_call: TRBJ2-5
cdr3_aa: ASSQDLRRGKEETQY

v_call: TRBV14
j_call: TRBJ2-3
cdr3_aa: ASSHFTDTQY

v_call: TRBV13
j_call: TRBJ2-1
cdr3_aa: ASSLPRSDEQF

v_call: TRBV7-2
j_call: TRBJ2-7
cdr3_aa: ASGTGEQY

v_call: TRBV27
j_call: TRBJ2-3
cdr3_aa: ASTSGEGDTQY

v_call: TRBV2
j_call: TRBJ2-5
cdr3_aa: ASHEWDRVQETQY

v_call: TRBV13
j_call: TRBJ2-7
cdr3_aa: ASSLSRDSYEQY

v_call: TRBV28
j_call: TRBJ1-5
cdr3_aa: ASSFLDSNQPQH

v_call: TRBV27
j_call: TRBJ1-2
cdr3_aa: ASSLDSNYGYT

v_call: TRBV14
j_call: TRBJ2-2
cdr3_aa: ASSGPPVSKHTGELF